These T cell receptor beta chains were read from a single sample in a study of graft-versus-host responses after intestinal transplantation. The protocol was immunoSEQ multiplex PCR, while the TCRdb copy is restricted to in-frame clones and leaves out a portion. The sample has about 82,000 clones; roughly 90% are singletons. Which antigens these TCRs recognize remains unknown. The source material was unstimulated CD4+ T cells sorted from spleen or lymph node cells, sampled before transplant. These receptors were taken from a human donor who was the organ donor for an intestinal transplant. CDR3s include the opening cysteine and the closing phenylalanine or tryptophan. D genes are given only for firm matches. A row's size may be missing; if present it is once, few, many or a size class.

d_call: TRBD2; v_call: TRBV7-3; j_call: TRBJ2-2; clone_size: few; cdr3_aa: CASSSGTSGWTGELFF; cdr3_nt: TGTGCCAGCAGCTCAGGGACTAGCGGCTGGACCGGGGAGCTGTTTTTT
d_call: NA; v_call: TRBV28; j_call: TRBJ1-1; clone_size: once; cdr3_aa: CASSSHGRSEAFF; cdr3_nt: TGTGCCAGCAGTTCACACGGAAGGAGTGAAGCTTTCTTT
d_call: TRBD2; v_call: TRBV18; j_call: TRBJ2-7; clone_size: NA; cdr3_aa: CASSPPGLRGFEQYF; cdr3_nt: TGTGCCAGCTCACCACCGGGACTACGGGGGTTCGAGCAGTACTTC
d_call: TRBD2; v_call: TRBV11-2; j_call: TRBJ2-1; clone_size: NA; cdr3_aa: CASSSGETSGRWEQFF; cdr3_nt: TGTGCCAGCAGCTCCGGTGAGACTAGCGGGAGATGGGAGCAGTTCTTC
d_call: NA; v_call: TRBV19; j_call: TRBJ1-5; clone_size: NA; cdr3_aa: CASSIVRQGNQPQHF; cdr3_nt: TGTGCCAGTAGTATAGTCCGTCAGGGCAATCAGCCCCAGCATTTT
d_call: TRBD2; v_call: TRBV30; j_call: TRBJ2-5; clone_size: NA; cdr3_aa: CAWRGIETSGVWRETQYF; cdr3_nt: TGTGCCTGGAGGGGGATAGAGACTAGCGGTGTGTGGCGAGAGACCCAGTACTTC
d_call: TRBD1; v_call: TRBV5-6; j_call: TRBJ2-7; clone_size: NA; cdr3_aa: CASSPRTGLTYEQYF; cdr3_nt: TGTGCCAGCAGCCCCCGGACAGGGTTGACCTACGAGCAGTACTTC
d_call: TRBD1; v_call: TRBV29-1; j_call: TRBJ2-6; clone_size: NA; cdr3_aa: CSVGAPGQGTPGANVLTF; cdr3_nt: TGCAGCGTTGGGGCTCCGGGACAGGGAACTCCTGGGGCCAACGTCCTGACTTTC
d_call: TRBD1; v_call: TRBV5-4; j_call: TRBJ2-1; clone_size: NA; cdr3_aa: CASSLFSGTVYNEQFF; cdr3_nt: TGTGCCAGCAGCTTATTTTCCGGGACAGTTTACAATGAGCAGTTCTTC
d_call: NA; v_call: TRBV12-5; j_call: TRBJ2-1; clone_size: NA; cdr3_aa: CASGDPLLWGHSSSYNEQFF; cdr3_nt: TGTGCTAGTGGTGACCCCCTTTTGTGGGGGCATTCGAGCTCCTACAATGAGCAGTTCTTC
d_call: NA; v_call: TRBV28; j_call: TRBJ2-7; clone_size: NA; cdr3_aa: CASSRSSGMEPEQYF; cdr3_nt: TGTGCCAGCAGTCGGTCGTCCGGGATGGAGCCCGAGCAGTACTTC
d_call: TRBD1; v_call: TRBV6-5; j_call: TRBJ2-1; clone_size: NA; cdr3_aa: CASFRTGNNEQFF; cdr3_nt: TGTGCCAGCTTCCGGACAGGTAACAATGAGCAGTTCTTC
d_call: NA; v_call: TRBV18; j_call: TRBJ2-7; clone_size: NA; cdr3_aa: CASSPPSSYEQYF; cdr3_nt: TGTGCCAGCTCACCACCTTCTTCCTACGAGCAGTACTTC
d_call: NA; v_call: TRBV10-3; j_call: TRBJ1-2; clone_size: NA; cdr3_aa: CAISSRQDYGYTF; cdr3_nt: TGTGCCATCAGTTCAAGACAGGACTATGGCTACACCTTC
d_call: NA; v_call: TRBV4-1; j_call: TRBJ1-2; clone_size: NA; cdr3_aa: CASSQGTETYGYTF; cdr3_nt: TGCGCCAGCAGCCAAGGGACAGAGACCTATGGCTACACCTTC
d_call: NA; v_call: TRBV5-1; j_call: TRBJ2-1; clone_size: few; cdr3_aa: CASSLRRGSYNEQFF; cdr3_nt: TGCGCCAGCAGCTTGCGAAGGGGTTCCTACAATGAGCAGTTCTTC
d_call: NA; v_call: TRBV15; j_call: TRBJ2-7; clone_size: NA; cdr3_aa: CATSRGGLASYEQYF; cdr3_nt: TGTGCCACCAGCAGAGGGGGACTCGCTTCCTACGAGCAGTACTTC
d_call: NA; v_call: TRBV12-5; j_call: TRBJ2-2; clone_size: few; cdr3_aa: CASGWMTNTGELFF; cdr3_nt: TGTGCTAGTGGTTGGATGACTAACACCGGGGAGCTGTTTTTT
d_call: NA; v_call: TRBV5-1; j_call: TRBJ2-1; clone_size: NA; cdr3_aa: CASSQPLAAPNEQFF; cdr3_nt: TGCGCCAGCAGCCAACCACTAGCTGCCCCCAATGAGCAGTTCTTC
d_call: TRBD1; v_call: TRBV11-3; j_call: TRBJ2-3; clone_size: NA; cdr3_aa: CASSSTGARTDTQYF; cdr3_nt: TGTGCCAGCAGCTCGACAGGGGCCCGCACAGATACGCAGTATTTT
d_call: NA; v_call: TRBV10-2; j_call: TRBJ1-2; clone_size: NA; cdr3_aa: CASSEFAGDYGYTF; cdr3_nt: TGCGCCAGCAGTGAGTTTGCAGGGGACTATGGCTACACCTTC
d_call: TRBD2; v_call: TRBV4-2; j_call: TRBJ2-5; clone_size: NA; cdr3_aa: CASSLSGGARETQYF; cdr3_nt: TGTGCCAGCAGCCTGAGCGGGGGGGCCCGGGAGACCCAGTACTTC
d_call: TRBD2; v_call: TRBV7-3; j_call: TRBJ2-1; clone_size: NA; cdr3_aa: CASSLGGGEQFF; cdr3_nt: TGTGCCAGCAGCTTAGGCGGGGGTGAGCAGTTCTTC
d_call: TRBD1; v_call: TRBV7-9; j_call: TRBJ1-6; clone_size: NA; cdr3_aa: CASSLDQAGTGVNSPLHF; cdr3_nt: TGTGCCAGCAGCTTGGACCAGGCCGGGACAGGAGTAAATTCACCCCTCCACTTT
d_call: TRBD2; v_call: TRBV6-1; j_call: TRBJ2-5; clone_size: NA; cdr3_aa: CASSGGTSGEGETQYF; cdr3_nt: TGTGCCAGCAGTGGTGGGACTAGCGGGGAGGGAGAGACCCAGTACTTC
d_call: TRBD2; v_call: TRBV7-9; j_call: TRBJ2-5; clone_size: NA; cdr3_aa: CASGLAGGQETQHF; cdr3_nt: TGTGCCAGCGGTCTAGCGGGGGGACAAGAGACCCAGCACTTC